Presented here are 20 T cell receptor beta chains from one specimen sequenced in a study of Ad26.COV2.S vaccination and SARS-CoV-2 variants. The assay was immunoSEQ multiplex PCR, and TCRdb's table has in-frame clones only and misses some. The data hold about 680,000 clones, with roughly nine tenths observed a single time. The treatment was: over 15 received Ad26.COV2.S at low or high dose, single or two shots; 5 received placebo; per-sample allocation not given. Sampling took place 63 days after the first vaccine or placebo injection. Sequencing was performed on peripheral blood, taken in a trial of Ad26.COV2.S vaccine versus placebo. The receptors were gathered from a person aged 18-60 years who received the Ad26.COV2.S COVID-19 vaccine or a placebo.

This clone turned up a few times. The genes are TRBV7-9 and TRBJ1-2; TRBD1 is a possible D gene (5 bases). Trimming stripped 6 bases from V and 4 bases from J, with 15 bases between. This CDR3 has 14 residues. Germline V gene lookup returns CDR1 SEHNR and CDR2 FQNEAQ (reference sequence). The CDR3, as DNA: TGTGCCAGCAGGGCCCAGGGTACTAGCTATGGCTACACCTTC. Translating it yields CASRAQGTSYGYTF.

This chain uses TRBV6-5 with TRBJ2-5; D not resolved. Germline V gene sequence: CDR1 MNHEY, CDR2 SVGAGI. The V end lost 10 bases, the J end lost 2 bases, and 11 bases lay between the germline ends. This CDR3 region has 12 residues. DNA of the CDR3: TGTGCCACAAAGAGACAACAAGAGACCCAGTACTTC. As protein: CATKRQQETQYF.

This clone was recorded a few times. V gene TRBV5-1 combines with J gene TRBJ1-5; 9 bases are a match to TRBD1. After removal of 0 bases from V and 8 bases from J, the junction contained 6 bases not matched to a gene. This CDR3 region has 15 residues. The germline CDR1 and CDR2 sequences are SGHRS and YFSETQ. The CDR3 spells CASSLGTGELEPQHF. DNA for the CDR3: TGCGCCAGCAGCTTGGGGACAGGGGAACTTGAGCCCCAGCATTTT.

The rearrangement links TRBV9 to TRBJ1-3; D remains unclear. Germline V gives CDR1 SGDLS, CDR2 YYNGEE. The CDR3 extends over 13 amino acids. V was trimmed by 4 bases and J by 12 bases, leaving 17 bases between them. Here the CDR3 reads CASSPLREGGIYF. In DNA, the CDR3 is TGTGCCAGCAGCCCCCTCCGAGAAGGTGGCATATATTTT.

CDR3 amino acids: CASSWGQGGTNEKLFF. In DNA form, the CDR3 reads TGCGCCAGCAGCTGGGGACAAGGGGGGACTAATGAAAAACTGTTTTTT. This chain connects TRBV5-1 to TRBJ1-4; maybe TRBD1 (6 bases). Trimming took off 3 bases at V and 2 bases at J, with 14 bases between the two ends. There are 16 residues in the CDR3. The germline V gene has CDR1 SGHRS and CDR2 YFSETQ. Together with reference TRBV5-1 and TRBJ1-4, the CDR3 gives the full variable domain: KAGVTQTPRYLIKTRGQQVTLSCSPISGHRSVSWYQQTPGQGLQFLFEYFSETQRNKGNFPGRFSGRQFSNSRSEMNVSTLELGDSALYLCASSWGQGGTNEKLFFGSGTQLSVL.

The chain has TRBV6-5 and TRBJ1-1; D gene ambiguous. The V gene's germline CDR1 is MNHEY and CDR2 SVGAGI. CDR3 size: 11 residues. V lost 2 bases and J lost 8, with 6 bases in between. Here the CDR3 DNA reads TGTGCCAGCAGTTACATGGGGGAAGCTTTCTTT. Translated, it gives CASSYMGEAFF.

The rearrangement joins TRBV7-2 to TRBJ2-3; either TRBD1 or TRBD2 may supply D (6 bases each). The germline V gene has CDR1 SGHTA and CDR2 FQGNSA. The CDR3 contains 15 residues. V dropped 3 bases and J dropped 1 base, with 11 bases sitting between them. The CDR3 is CASSFPRGGTDTQYF. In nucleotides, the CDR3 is TGTGCCAGCAGCTTCCCGAGGGGGGGCACAGATACGCAGTATTTT. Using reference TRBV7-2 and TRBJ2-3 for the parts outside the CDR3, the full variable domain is GAGVSQSPSNKVTEKGKDVELRCDPISGHTALYWYRQSLGQGLEFLIYFQGNSAPDKSGLPSDRFSAERTGGSVSTLTIQRTQQEDSAVYLCASSFPRGGTDTQYFGPGTRLTVL.

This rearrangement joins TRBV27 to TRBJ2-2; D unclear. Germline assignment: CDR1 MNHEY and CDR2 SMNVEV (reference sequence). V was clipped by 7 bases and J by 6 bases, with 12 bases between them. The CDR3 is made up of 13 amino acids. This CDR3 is CASTFLGSGELFF. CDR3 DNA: TGTGCCAGCACCTTTCTGGGTTCCGGGGAGCTGTTTTTT.

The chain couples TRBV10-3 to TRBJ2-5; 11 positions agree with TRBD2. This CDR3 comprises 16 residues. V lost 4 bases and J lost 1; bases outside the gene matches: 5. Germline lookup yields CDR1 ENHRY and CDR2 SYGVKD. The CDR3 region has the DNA TGTGCCATCAGTGGGCTAGCGGGGGGTGCCCAAGAGACCCAGTACTTC. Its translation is CAISGLAGGAQETQYF.

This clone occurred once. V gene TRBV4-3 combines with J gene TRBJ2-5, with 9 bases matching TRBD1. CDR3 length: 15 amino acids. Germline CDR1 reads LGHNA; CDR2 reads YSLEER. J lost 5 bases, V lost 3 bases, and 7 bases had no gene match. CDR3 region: CASSQNGQGYETQYF. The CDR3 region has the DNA TGCGCCAGCAGCCAGAACGGACAGGGGTACGAGACCCAGTACTTC.

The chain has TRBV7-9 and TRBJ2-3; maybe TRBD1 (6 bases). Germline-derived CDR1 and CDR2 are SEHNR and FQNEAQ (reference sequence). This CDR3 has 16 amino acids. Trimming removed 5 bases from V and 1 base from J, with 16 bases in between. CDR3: CASSPWTARGTDTQYF. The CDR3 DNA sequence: TGTGCCAGCAGCCCATGGACAGCTCGGGGCACAGATACGCAGTATTTT.

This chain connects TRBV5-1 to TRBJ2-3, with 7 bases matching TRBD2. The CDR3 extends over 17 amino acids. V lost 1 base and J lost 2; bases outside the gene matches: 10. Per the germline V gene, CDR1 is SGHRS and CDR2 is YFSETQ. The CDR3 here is CASSLNGGGPPTDTQYF. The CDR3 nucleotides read TGCGCCAGCAGCTTGAACGGCGGGGGACCCCCCACAGATACGCAGTATTTT.

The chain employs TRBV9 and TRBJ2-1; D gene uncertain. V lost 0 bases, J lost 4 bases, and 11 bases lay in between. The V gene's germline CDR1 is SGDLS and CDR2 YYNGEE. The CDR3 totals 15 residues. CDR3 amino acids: CASSVGVAVYNEQFF. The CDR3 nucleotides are TGTGCCAGCAGCGTAGGGGTAGCAGTTTACAATGAGCAGTTCTTC.

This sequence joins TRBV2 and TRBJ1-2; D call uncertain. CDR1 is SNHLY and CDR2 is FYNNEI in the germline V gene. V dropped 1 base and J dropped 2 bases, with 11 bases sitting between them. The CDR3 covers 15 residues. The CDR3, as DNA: TGTGCCAGCAGTGAAGTTGGGTACTCCAACTATGGCTACACCTTC. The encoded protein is CASSEVGYSNYGYTF. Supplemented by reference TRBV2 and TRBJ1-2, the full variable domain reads EPEVTQTPSHQVTQMGQEVILRCVPISNHLYFYWYRQILGQKVEFLVSFYNNEISEKSEIFDDQFSVERPDGSNFTLKIRSTKLEDSAMYFCASSEVGYSNYGYTFGSGTRLTVV.

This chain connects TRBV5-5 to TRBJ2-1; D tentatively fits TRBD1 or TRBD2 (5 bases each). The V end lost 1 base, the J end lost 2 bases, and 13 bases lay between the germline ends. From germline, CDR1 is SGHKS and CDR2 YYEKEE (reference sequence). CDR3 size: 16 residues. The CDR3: CASSLFWDGPYNEQFF. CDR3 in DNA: TGTGCCAGCAGCTTGTTTTGGGACGGTCCCTACAATGAGCAGTTCTTC.

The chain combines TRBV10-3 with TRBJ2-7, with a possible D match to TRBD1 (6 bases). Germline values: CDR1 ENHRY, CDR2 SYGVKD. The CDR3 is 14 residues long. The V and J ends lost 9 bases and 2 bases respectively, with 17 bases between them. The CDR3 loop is CAIRGTYSAYEQYF. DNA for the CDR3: TGTGCCATTAGGGGGACATATTCAGCCTACGAGCAGTACTTC.

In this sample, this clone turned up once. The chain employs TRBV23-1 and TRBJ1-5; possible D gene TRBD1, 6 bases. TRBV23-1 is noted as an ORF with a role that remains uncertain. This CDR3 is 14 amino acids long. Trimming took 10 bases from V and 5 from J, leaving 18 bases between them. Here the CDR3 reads CATGEGPPHQPQHF. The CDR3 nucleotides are TGCGCCACAGGGGAAGGGCCCCCCCATCAGCCCCAGCATTTT.

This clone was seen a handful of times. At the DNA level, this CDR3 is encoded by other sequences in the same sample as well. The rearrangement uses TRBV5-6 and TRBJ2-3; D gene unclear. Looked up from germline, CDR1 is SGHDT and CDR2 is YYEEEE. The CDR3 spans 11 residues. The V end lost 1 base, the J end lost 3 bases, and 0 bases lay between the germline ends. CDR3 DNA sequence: TGTGCCAGCAGCTTGACAGATACGCAGTATTTT. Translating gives CASSLTDTQYF.

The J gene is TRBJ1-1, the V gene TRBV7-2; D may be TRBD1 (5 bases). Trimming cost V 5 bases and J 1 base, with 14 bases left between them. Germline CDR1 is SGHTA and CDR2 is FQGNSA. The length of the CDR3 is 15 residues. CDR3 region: CASSLGLTGNTEAFF. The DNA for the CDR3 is TGTGCCAGCAGCCTAGGGCTTACAGGGAACACTGAAGCTTTCTTT.

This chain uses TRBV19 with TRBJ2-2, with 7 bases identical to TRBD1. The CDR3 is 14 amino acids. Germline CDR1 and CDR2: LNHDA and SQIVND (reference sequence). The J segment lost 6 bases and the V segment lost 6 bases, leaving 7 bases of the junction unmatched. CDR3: CASRPGQRSGELFF. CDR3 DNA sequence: TGTGCCAGTAGACCGGGACAGCGGTCCGGGGAGCTGTTTTTT.